The 21 T cell receptor beta chains reported below all come from one sample, sequenced in a study of OX40 agonist ivuxolimab in advanced cancers. Assay: immunoSEQ multiplex PCR; the TCRdb copy retains only in-frame clones and omits some. The sample yields under 75,000 clones, more than 75% seen once. The sample in question was CD4+ or CD8+ T cells sorted from blood, obtained in a trial of the OX40 agonist ivuxolimab. Every receptor here comes from an adult with an advanced solid tumor such as melanoma, head and neck, liver or kidney cancer.

The CDR3 region is CASSLGSSGRIGETQYF. CDR3 coding DNA: TGTGCCAGCAGCTTGGGGTCTAGCGGGAGAATAGGAGAGACCCAGTACTTC. The rearrangement uses TRBV7-2 and TRBJ2-5; 10 positions match TRBD2. V was clipped by 3 bases and J by 4 bases; unmatched bases: 11. From germline, CDR1 is SGHTA and CDR2 FQGNSA. This CDR3 spans 17 amino acids.

The V call is TRBV6-1, the J call TRBJ1-5; 9 bases align to TRBD1. The CDR3 contains 18 residues. V was pared by 4 bases and J by 0 bases, with 10 bases of the junction left unmatched. Germline-derived CDR1 and CDR2 are MNHNS and SASEGT. CDR3 coding DNA: TGTGCCAGCAGTGTGTCGGACAGGGGACCAAATAGCAATCAGCCCCAGCATTTT. Its protein is CASSVSDRGPNSNQPQHF.

This clone occurred once. The gene calls are TRBV4-2 and TRBJ2-1; 13 bases agree with TRBD2. The CDR3 has 17 residues. Germline lookup yields CDR1 LGHNA and CDR2 YNFKEQ. With V trimmed by 1 base and J by 9 bases, 9 bases remained unmatched. The CDR3 region is CASSQVTSGRAGGEQFF. CDR3 nucleotide sequence: TGTGCCAGCAGCCAAGTCACTAGCGGGAGGGCCGGTGGTGAGCAGTTCTTC.

This sequence joins TRBV7-9 and TRBJ1-2; D call uncertain. The V end lost 1 base, the J end lost 4 bases, and 7 bases lay between the germline ends. This CDR3 is built from 13 residues. Looked up from germline, CDR1 is SEHNR and CDR2 is FQNEAQ (reference sequence). The CDR3 reads CASSLDSFYGYTF. For the CDR3, the DNA is TGTGCCAGCAGCTTAGACAGCTTCTATGGCTACACCTTC.

The V call is TRBV19, the J call TRBJ1-2, with D hard to call. Germline CDR1 LNHDA, CDR2 SQIVND (reference sequence). Trimming shortened V by 8 bases and J by 0 bases, and 7 bases separated the two germline ends. The CDR3 totals 12 residues. The CDR3 loop reads CASGSANYGYTF. The DNA of the CDR3 is TGTGCCAGTGGGTCAGCTAACTATGGCTACACCTTC. Filled out from reference TRBV19 and TRBJ1-2, the complete variable domain reads DGGITQSPKYLFRKEGQNVTLSCEQNLNHDAMYWYRQDPGQGLRLIYYSQIVNDFQKGDIAEGYSVSREKKESFPLTVTSAQKNPTAFYLCASGSANYGYTFGSGTRLTVV.

The J gene is TRBJ2-2, the V gene TRBV9, with D perhaps matching TRBD1 (6 bases). The germline V gene has CDR1 SGDLS and CDR2 YYNGEE. This CDR3 spans 15 amino acids. Trimming left V 2 bases short and J 0 bases short, with 8 bases between. The DNA for the CDR3 is TGTGCCAGCAGCGTGGGACATTCGAACACCGGGGAGCTGTTTTTT. This translates into CASSVGHSNTGELFF.

V usage is TRBV10-3 and J usage is TRBJ2-3; no reliable D call. The V gene lost 5 bases and the J gene lost 0 bases, with 12 bases spanning the gap. Germline lookup yields CDR1 ENHRY and CDR2 SYGVKD. The CDR3 contains 15 residues. The CDR3 sequence: CAISPGRFSTDTQYF. The CDR3 DNA reads as TGTGCCATCAGTCCCGGACGGTTCAGCACAGATACGCAGTATTTT.

The V call is TRBV5-5, the J call TRBJ2-1; TRBD1 matches 8 bases. CDR1 SGHKS and CDR2 YYEKEE come from the germline V gene (reference sequence). The CDR3 runs 15 residues. Germline trimming cut 5 bases from V and 0 bases from J; bases unmatched to any gene: 4. This CDR3 is CASRSGQVSYNEQFF. CDR3 nucleotides: TGTGCCAGCAGGTCGGGACAGGTCTCCTACAATGAGCAGTTCTTC.

The V and J genes are TRBV7-2 and TRBJ2-1; 8 bases are shared with TRBD1. The length of the CDR3 is 12 residues. Germline V gives CDR1 SGHTA, CDR2 FQGNSA. V trimming: 4 bases; J trimming: 10 bases; junction bases outside the gene matches: 3. The CDR3, as DNA: TGTGCCAGCAGCTCTTACAGGGGGGAGCAGTTCTTC. This codes for CASSSYRGEQFF.

The chain joins TRBV7-6 to TRBJ2-2; 7 nucleotides match TRBD2. J gave up 2 bases and V 0 bases, and 6 bases lay outside the gene matches. CDR1 and CDR2 (germline): SGHVS, FNYEAQ. The CDR3 has 17 amino acids. The CDR3 is CASSLARRELNTGELFF. The CDR3 region has the DNA TGTGCCAGCAGCTTAGCACGGCGGGAGTTAAACACCGGGGAGCTGTTTTTT. The whole variable domain, filled in from reference TRBV7-6 and TRBJ2-2, reads GAGVSQSPRYKVTKRGQDVALRCDPISGHVSLYWYRQALGQGPEFLTYFNYEAQQDKSGLPNDRFSAERPEGSISTLTIQRTEQRDSAMYRCASSLARRELNTGELFFGEGSRLTVL.

The V and J genes are TRBV27 and TRBJ1-5; unclear D gene. CDR3 length: 15 amino acids. V was clipped by 5 bases and J by 4 bases, with 15 bases between them. Germline lookup yields CDR1 MNHEY and CDR2 SMNVEV (reference sequence). The CDR3 here is CASSGLGTLNQPQHF. CDR3 in DNA: TGTGCCAGCAGTGGTCTGGGAACTCTTAATCAGCCCCAGCATTTT.

This chain uses TRBV18 with TRBJ2-3, with a tentative D call TRBD1 (5 bases). With 3 bases removed from V and 0 bases from J, the gap between germline ends came to 10 bases. This CDR3 region has 15 residues. Germline loops: CDR1 KGHSH, CDR2 LQKENI. The DNA for the CDR3 is TGTGCCAGCTCACCTGGACACCCCAGCACAGATACGCAGTATTTT. Residues: CASSPGHPSTDTQYF.

V and J are TRBV7-8 and TRBJ1-2, with D tentatively TRBD1 (5 bases). Germline V gene lookup returns CDR1 SGHVS and CDR2 FQNEAQ. The CDR3 extends over 15 amino acids. With 1 base removed from V and 4 bases from J, the gap between germline ends came to 13 bases. Written as DNA, the CDR3 is TGTGCCAGCAGCTTAGAGAGGTCGAGGGGCTATGGCTACACCTTC. Translating gives CASSLERSRGYGYTF.

This clone was picked up a small number of times. V gene TRBV5-8 combines with J gene TRBJ1-4; D call uncertain. The length of the CDR3 is 12 residues. Germline CDR1 SGHTS, CDR2 YDEGEE. The V end was cut by 0 bases, the J end by 8 bases, with 5 bases between. CDR3: CASSLDAEKLFF. As DNA, the CDR3 is TGTGCCAGCAGCTTGGATGCGGAAAAACTGTTTTTT.

CDR3 in DNA: TGTGCCATCAGTTCCTCTGAGGCGGGGGCCTCCTACGAGCAGTACTTC. It is translated as CAISSSEAGASYEQYF. The chain carries TRBV10-3 and TRBJ2-7, with a tentative D call TRBD2 (7 bases). The CDR3 extends over 16 amino acids. CDR1 and CDR2 from the germline V gene are ENHRY and SYGVKD. With 5 bases removed from V and 0 bases from J, the gap between germline ends came to 17 bases.

The chain links TRBV6-1 to TRBJ2-5; 10 nucleotides agree with TRBD2. Germline V gene sequence: CDR1 MNHNS, CDR2 SASEGT. CDR3 length: 18 amino acids. V trimming: 4 bases; J trimming: 2 bases; junction bases outside the gene matches: 13. The CDR3 loop is CASSAASRGLALQETQYF. As DNA, the CDR3 is TGTGCCAGCAGTGCGGCGAGCCGGGGACTAGCGCTACAAGAGACCCAGTACTTC.

This clone turned up a few times. The chain joins TRBV28 to TRBJ1-4; no firm D call. V was pared by 6 bases and J by 0 bases, with 5 bases between. The germline V gene encodes CDR1 MDHEN and CDR2 SYDVKM. This CDR3 has 13 amino acids. This CDR3 is CASRTTTNEKLFF. Here the CDR3 DNA reads TGTGCCAGCAGGACCACAACTAATGAAAAACTGTTTTTT.

The J gene is TRBJ1-3, the V gene TRBV25-1; D is uncertain. Trimming left V 1 base short and J 4 bases short, with 11 bases between. This CDR3 has 15 residues. CDR1 and CDR2 from the germline V gene are MGHDK and SYGVNS. The CDR3 coding sequence is TGTGCCAGCAGTGAATCTCTAATAATCGGAAACACCATATATTTT. Translated: CASSESLIIGNTIYF.

This clone was observed once. This rearrangement joins TRBV4-2 to TRBJ2-1, with TRBD2 matching 7 bases. This CDR3 contains 17 residues. Germline CDR1 reads LGHNA; CDR2 reads YNFKEQ. Unmatched junction bases numbered 16, after V lost 2 bases and J lost 9 bases. In nucleotides, the CDR3 is TGTGCCAGCAGCCAACCAACTTCCGGGACTAATCGGGGTGAGCAGTTCTTC. Encoded protein: CASSQPTSGTNRGEQFF.

Written as DNA, the CDR3 is TGTGCCAGCAGCCAAGGGAGACCTGGGGCCAACGTCCTGACTTTC. Translating it yields CASSQGRPGANVLTF. The rearrangement uses TRBV6-6 and TRBJ2-6, with D possibly being TRBD2 (5 bases). Germline V CDR1 and CDR2: MNHNY, SVGAGI (reference sequence). This CDR3 is 15 amino acids long. The V gene lost 6 bases and the J gene lost 2 bases, with 11 bases spanning the gap.

The V and J genes are TRBV9 and TRBJ2-1, with TRBD2 as a possible D gene (6 bases). In germline, CDR1 is SGDLS, CDR2 YYNGEE. Between the trimmed V and J ends, which lost 2 bases and 6 bases, there was a span of 12 bases. CDR3 size: 14 residues. The DNA of the CDR3 is TGTGCCAGCAGCGTCGGGACTCTCCGCAATGAGCAGTTCTTC. Its protein product is CASSVGTLRNEQFF.